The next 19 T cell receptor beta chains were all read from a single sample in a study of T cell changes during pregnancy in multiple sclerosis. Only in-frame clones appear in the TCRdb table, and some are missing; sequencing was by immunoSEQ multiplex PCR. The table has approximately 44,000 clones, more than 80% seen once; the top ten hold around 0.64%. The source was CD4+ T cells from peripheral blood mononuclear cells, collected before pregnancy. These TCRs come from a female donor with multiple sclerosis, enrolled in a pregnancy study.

CDR3 sequence reads: CASSPLVTGGTGSPTEAFF. CDR3 bases: TGTGCCAGCTCACCCCTAGTGACGGGGGGCACAGGGTCTCCCACTGAAGCTTTCTTT. The chain employs TRBV18 and TRBJ1-1; maybe TRBD1 (6 bases). Germline V gives CDR1 KGHSH, CDR2 LQKENI. CDR3 length: 19 amino acids. V lost 3 bases to trimming and J lost 4 bases, with 27 bases between them.

CDR3 in amino acids: CASSLSGGNAYEQYF. CDR3 bases: TGTGCCAGCAGCCTTAGCGGGGGCAACGCCTACGAGCAGTACTTC. The genes are TRBV7-8 and TRBJ2-7, with 9 bases lining up with TRBD2. Germline V gene sequence: CDR1 SGHVS, CDR2 FQNEAQ. The CDR3 contains 15 residues. V trimming: 5 bases; J trimming: 2 bases; junction bases outside the gene matches: 7.

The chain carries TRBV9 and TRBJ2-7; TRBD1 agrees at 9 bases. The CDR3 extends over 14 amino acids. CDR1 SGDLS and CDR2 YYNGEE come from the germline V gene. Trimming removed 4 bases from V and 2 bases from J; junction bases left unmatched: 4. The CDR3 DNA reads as TGTGCCAGCAGCCCAAGGACAGGGGCCTACGAGCAGTACTTC. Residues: CASSPRTGAYEQYF. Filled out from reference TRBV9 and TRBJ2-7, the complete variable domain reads DSGVTQTPKHLITATGQRVTLRCSPRSGDLSVYWYQQSLDQGLQFLIQYYNGEERAKGNILERFSAQQFPDLHSELNLSSLELGDSALYFCASSPRTGAYEQYFGPGTRLTVT.

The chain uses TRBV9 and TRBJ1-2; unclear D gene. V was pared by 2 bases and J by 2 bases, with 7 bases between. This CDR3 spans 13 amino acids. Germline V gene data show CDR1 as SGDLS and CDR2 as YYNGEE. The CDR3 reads CASSVSENYGYTF. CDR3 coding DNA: TGTGCCAGCAGCGTTTCTGAGAACTATGGCTACACCTTC.

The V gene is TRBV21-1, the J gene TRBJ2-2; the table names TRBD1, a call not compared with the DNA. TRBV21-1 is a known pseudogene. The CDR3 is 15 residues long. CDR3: CASSKWYRQAGELFF. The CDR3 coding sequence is TGTGCCAGCAGCAAATGGTACAGGCAGGCCGGGGAGCTGTTTTTT.

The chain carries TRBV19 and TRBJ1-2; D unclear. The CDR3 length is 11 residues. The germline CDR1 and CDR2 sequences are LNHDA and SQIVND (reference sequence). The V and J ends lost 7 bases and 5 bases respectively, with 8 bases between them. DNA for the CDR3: TGTGCCAGTATGGCGGGTTATGGCTACACCTTC. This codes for CASMAGYGYTF.

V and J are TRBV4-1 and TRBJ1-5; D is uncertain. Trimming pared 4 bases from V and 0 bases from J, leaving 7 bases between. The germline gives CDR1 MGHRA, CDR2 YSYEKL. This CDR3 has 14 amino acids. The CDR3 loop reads CASSPEGSNQPQHF. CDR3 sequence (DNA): TGCGCCAGCAGCCCGGAGGGTAGCAATCAGCCCCAGCATTTT.

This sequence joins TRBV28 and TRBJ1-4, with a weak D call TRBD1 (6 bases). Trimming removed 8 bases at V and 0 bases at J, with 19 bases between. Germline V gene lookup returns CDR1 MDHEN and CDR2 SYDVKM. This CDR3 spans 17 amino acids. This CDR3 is CASRVGGAGATNEKLFF. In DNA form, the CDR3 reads TGTGCCAGCCGTGTGGGGGGCGCGGGGGCAACTAATGAAAAACTGTTTTTT. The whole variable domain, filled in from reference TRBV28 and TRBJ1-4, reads DVKVTQSSRYLVKRTGEKVFLECVQDMDHENMFWYRQDPGLGLRLIYFSYDVKMKEKGDIPEGYSVSREKKERFSLILESASTNQTSMYLCASRVGGAGATNEKLFFGSGTQLSVL.

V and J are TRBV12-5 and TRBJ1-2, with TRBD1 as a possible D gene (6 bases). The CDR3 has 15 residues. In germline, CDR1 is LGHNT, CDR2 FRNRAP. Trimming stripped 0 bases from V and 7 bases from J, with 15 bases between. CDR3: CASGLVTTGIAGYTF. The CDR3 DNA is TGTGCTAGTGGTTTGGTAACAACAGGGATCGCTGGCTACACCTTC.

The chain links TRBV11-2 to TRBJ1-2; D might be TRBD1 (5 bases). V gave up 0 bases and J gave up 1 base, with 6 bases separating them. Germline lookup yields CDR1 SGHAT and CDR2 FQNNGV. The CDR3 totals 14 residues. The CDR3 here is CASSLEGGNYGYTF. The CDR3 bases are TGTGCCAGCAGCTTAGAGGGGGGTAACTATGGCTACACCTTC.

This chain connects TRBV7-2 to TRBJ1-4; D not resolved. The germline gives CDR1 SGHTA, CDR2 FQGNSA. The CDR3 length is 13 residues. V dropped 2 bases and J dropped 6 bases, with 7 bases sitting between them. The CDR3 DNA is TGTGCCAGCAGCTTACAAAGAGATGAAAAACTGTTTTTT. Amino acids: CASSLQRDEKLFF.

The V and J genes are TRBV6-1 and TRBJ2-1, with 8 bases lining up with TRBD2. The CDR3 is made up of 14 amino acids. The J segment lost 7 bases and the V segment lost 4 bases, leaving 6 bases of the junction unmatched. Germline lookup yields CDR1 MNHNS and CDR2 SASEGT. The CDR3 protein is CASSGPPSGNEQFF. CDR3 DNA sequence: TGTGCCAGCAGTGGTCCACCTAGCGGGAATGAGCAGTTCTTC.

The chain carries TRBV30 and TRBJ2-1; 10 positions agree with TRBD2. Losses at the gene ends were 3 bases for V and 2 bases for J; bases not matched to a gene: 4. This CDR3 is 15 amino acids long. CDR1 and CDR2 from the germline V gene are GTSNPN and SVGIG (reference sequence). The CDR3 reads CAWRSLAGAYNEQFF. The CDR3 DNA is TGTGCCTGGAGATCCCTAGCGGGAGCCTACAATGAGCAGTTCTTC.

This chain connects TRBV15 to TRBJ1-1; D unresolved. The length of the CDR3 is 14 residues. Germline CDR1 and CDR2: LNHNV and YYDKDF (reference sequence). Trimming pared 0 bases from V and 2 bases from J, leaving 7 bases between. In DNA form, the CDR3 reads TGTGCCACCAGCAGAGACGGGTTCAACACTGAAGCTTTCTTT. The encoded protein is CATSRDGFNTEAFF.

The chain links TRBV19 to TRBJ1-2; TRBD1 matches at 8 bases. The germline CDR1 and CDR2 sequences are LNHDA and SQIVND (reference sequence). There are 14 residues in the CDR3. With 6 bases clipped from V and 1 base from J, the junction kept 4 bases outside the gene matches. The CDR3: CASRGTGLNYGYTF. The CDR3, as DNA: TGTGCCAGTAGGGGGACAGGTCTTAACTATGGCTACACCTTC. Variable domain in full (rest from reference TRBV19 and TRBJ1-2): DGGITQSPKYLFRKEGQNVTLSCEQNLNHDAMYWYRQDPGQGLRLIYYSQIVNDFQKGDIAEGYSVSREKKESFPLTVTSAQKNPTAFYLCASRGTGLNYGYTFGSGTRLTVV.

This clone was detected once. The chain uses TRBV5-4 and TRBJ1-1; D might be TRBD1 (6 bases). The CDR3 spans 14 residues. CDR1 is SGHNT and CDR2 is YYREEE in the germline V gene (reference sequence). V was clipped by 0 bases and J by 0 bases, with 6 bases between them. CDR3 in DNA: TGTGCCAGCAGCTTGGGACAGGTGAACACTGAAGCTTTCTTT. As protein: CASSLGQVNTEAFF. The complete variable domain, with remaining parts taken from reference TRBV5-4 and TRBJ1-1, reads ETGVTQSPTHLIKTRGQQVTLRCSSQSGHNTVSWYQQALGQGPQFIFQYYREEENGRGNFPPRFSGLQFPNYSSELNVNALELDDSALYLCASSLGQVNTEAFFGQGTRLTVV.

The CDR3 reads CASSIGGVGTDTQYF. Written as DNA, the CDR3 is TGTGCCAGTAGTATTGGCGGGGTGGGCACAGATACGCAGTATTTT. V is TRBV19 and J is TRBJ2-3; the D gene is possibly TRBD2 (6 bases). The CDR3 loop spans 15 amino acids. V shed 3 bases and J shed 1 base, with 11 bases lying between them. Per the germline V gene, CDR1 is LNHDA and CDR2 is SQIVND (reference sequence).

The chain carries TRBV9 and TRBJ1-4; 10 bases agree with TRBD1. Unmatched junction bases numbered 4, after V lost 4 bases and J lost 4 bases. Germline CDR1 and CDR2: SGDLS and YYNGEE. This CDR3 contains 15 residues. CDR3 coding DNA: TGTGCCAGCAGCCTAGGACAGGGGGGTAATGAAAAACTGTTTTTT. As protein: CASSLGQGGNEKLFF.

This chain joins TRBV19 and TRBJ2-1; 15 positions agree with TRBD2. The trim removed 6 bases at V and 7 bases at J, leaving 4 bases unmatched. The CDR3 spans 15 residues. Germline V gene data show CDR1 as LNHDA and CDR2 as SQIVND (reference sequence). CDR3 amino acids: CASRIGLAGGNEQFF. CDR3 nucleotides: TGTGCCAGTAGAATCGGACTAGCGGGGGGGAATGAGCAGTTCTTC.